The T cell receptor beta chain described here comes from a study of CD8+ T cells in alopecia areata. The germline V and J ends were trimmed by 4 bases and 5 bases, with 7 bases remaining between them. Germline loops: CDR1 ENHRY, CDR2 SYGVKD. This CDR3 contains 12 residues. Regarding treatment: oral pan-JAK inhibitor, 5-10 mg twice daily. Once RNA had been extracted, it was reverse transcribed into cDNA to act as the sequencing template. Data came from immunoSEQ multiplex PCR; TCRdb stores just in-frame clones and leaves some out. This sample has 200,000 to 250,000 clones; approximately 65% occur once, and the top ten carry 0.95% to 1.5%.

The sequence was obtained from a human donor with alopecia areata. This sample comprised CD4+ T cells sorted from blood, obtained around week 44, from a patient treated with tofacitinib. V is TRBV10-3 and J is TRBJ2-3; no reliable D call. The CDR3 sequence is CAISGGGDTQYF. The DNA for the CDR3 is TGTGCCATCAGTGGCGGCGGAGATACGCAGTATTTT.